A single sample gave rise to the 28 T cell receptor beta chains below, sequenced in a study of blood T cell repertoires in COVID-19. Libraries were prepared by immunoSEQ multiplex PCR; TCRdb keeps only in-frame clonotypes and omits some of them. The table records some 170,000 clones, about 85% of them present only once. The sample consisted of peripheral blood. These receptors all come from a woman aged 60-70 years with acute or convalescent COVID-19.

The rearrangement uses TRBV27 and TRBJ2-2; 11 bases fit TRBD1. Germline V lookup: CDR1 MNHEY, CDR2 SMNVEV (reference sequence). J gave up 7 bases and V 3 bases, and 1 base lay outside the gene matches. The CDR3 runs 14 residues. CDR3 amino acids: CASSLGTGGGELFF. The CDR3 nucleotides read TGTGCCAGCAGTTTGGGGACAGGGGGCGGGGAGCTGTTTTTT.

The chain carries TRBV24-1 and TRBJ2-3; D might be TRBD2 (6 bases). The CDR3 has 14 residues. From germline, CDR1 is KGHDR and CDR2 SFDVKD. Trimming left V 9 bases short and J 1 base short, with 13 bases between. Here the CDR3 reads CATGGALGTDTQYF. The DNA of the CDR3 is TGTGCCACCGGAGGGGCTCTCGGCACAGATACGCAGTATTTT.

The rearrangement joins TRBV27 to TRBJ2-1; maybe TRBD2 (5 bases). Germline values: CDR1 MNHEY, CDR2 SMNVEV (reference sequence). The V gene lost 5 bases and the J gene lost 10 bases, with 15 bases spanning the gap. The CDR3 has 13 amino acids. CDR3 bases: TGTGCCAGCAGTCCCTCACTAGTAGTCGAGCAGTTCTTC. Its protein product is CASSPSLVVEQFF.

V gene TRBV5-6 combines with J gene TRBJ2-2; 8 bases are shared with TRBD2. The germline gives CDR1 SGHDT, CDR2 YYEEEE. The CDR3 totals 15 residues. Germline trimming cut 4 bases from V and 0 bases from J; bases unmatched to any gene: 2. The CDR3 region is CASSPGGANTGELFF. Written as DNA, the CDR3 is TGTGCCAGCAGCCCCGGGGGGGCGAACACCGGGGAGCTGTTTTTT.

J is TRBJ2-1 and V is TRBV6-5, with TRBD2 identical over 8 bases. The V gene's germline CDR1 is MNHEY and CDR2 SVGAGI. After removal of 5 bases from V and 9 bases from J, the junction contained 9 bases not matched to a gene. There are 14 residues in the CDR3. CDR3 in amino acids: CASSRIAGRVEQFF. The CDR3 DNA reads TGTGCCAGCAGTCGAATAGCGGGAAGGGTTGAGCAGTTCTTC.

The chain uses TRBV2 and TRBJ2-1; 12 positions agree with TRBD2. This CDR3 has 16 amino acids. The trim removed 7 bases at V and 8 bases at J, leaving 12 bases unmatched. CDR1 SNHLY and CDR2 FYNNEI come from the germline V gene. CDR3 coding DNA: TGTGCCAGCACCCGACTAGCGGGAGCCTCTTGGGATGAGCAGTTCTTC. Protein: CASTRLAGASWDEQFF.

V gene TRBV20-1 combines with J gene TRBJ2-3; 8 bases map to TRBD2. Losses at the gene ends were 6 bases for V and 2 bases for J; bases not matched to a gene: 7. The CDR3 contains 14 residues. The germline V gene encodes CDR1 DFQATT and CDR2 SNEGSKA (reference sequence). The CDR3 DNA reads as TGCAGTGCCAGTAGCGGGACCCACACAGATACGCAGTATTTT. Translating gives CSASSGTHTDTQYF.

CDR3 amino acids: CASSQRGLAGDSGETQYF. The CDR3 nucleotides are TGCGCCAGCAGCCAGAGGGGACTAGCGGGAGACTCTGGGGAGACCCAGTACTTC. This sequence joins TRBV4-1 and TRBJ2-5; TRBD2 matches 14 bases. This CDR3 has 18 residues. The V gene end was trimmed by 3 bases and the J gene end by 5 bases; junction bases not matched to a gene: 11. CDR1 MGHRA and CDR2 YSYEKL come from the germline V gene.

CDR3 sequence reads: CASSQGTFGYTF. As DNA, the CDR3 is TGTGCCAGCAGCCAAGGAACATTCGGCTACACCTTC. V and J are TRBV14 and TRBJ1-2; D gene ambiguous. Trimming shortened V by 1 base and J by 8 bases, and 8 bases separated the two germline ends. CDR3 size: 12 residues. Germline loops: CDR1 SGHDN, CDR2 FVKESK.

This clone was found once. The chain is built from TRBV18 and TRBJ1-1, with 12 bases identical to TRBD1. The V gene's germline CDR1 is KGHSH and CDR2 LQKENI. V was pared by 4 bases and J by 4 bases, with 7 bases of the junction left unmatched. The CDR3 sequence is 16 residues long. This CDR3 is CASSRGTGGVSTEAFF. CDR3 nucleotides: TGTGCCAGCTCACGGGGGACAGGGGGCGTTTCCACTGAAGCTTTCTTT.

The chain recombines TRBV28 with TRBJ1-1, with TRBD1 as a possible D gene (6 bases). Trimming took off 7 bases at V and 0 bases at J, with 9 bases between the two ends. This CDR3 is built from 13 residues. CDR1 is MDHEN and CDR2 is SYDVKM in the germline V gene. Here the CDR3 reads CASTDRMNTEAFF. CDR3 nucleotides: TGTGCCAGCACAGACAGGATGAACACTGAAGCTTTCTTT. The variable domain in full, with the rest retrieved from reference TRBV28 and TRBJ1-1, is DVKVTQSSRYLVKRTGEKVFLECVQDMDHENMFWYRQDPGLGLRLIYFSYDVKMKEKGDIPEGYSVSREKKERFSLILESASTNQTSMYLCASTDRMNTEAFFGQGTRLTVV.

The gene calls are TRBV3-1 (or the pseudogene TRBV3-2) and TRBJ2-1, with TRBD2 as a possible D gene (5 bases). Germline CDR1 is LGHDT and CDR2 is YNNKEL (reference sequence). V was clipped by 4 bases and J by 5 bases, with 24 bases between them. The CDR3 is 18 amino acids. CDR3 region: CASSPRRTRRVANNEQFF. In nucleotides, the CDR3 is TGTGCCAGCAGCCCGCGTCGCACCAGGAGAGTAGCGAACAATGAGCAGTTCTTC.

Here the CDR3 DNA reads TGTGCCAGTAGTTCCCCGAGGGCAGGGAACACTGAAGCTTTCTTT. It yields the protein CASSSPRAGNTEAFF. The chain uses TRBV19 and TRBJ1-1; D is uncertain. The CDR3 consists of 15 residues. V lost 5 bases and J 1 base, leaving 14 bases between the germline ends. The germline gives CDR1 LNHDA, CDR2 SQIVND (reference sequence).

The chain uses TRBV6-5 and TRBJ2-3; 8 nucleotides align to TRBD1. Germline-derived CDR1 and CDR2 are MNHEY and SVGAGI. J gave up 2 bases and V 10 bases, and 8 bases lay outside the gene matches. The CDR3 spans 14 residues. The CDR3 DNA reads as TGTGCCACCCGACAGGGGATACCCACAGATACGCAGTATTTT. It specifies CATRQGIPTDTQYF.

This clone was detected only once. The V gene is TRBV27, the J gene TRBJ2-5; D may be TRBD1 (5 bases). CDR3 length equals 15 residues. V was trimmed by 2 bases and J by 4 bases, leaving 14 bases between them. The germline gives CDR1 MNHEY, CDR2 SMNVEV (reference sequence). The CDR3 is CASSLAMTVRETQYF. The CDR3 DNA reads TGTGCCAGCAGTTTAGCGATGACAGTGAGAGAGACCCAGTACTTC.

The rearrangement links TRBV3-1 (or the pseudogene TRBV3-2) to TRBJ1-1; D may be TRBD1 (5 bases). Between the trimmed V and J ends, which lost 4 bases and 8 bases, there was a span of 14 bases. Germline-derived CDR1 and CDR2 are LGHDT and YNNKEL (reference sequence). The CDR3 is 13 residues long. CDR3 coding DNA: TGTGCCAGCAGCCGTCGGACACCAGCCGAAGCTTTCTTT. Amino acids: CASSRRTPAEAFF.

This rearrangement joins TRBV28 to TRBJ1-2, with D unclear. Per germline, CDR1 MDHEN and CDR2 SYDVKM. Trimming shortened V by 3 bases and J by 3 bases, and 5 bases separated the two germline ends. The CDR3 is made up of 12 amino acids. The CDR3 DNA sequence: TGTGCCAGCAGTTTCGGGTACTATGGCTACACCTTC. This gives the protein CASSFGYYGYTF.

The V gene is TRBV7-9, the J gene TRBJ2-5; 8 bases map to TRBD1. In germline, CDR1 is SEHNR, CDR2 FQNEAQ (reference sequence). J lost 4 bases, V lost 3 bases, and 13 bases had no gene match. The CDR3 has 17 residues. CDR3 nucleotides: TGTGCCAGCAGCTTGACCGGGACAGGCTTTATGGGAGAGACCCAGTACTTC. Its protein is CASSLTGTGFMGETQYF.

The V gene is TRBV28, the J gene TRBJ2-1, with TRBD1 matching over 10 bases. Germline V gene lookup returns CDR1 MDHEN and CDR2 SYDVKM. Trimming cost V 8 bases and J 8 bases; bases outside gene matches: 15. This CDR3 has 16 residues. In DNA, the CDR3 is TGTGCCAGCGATTCCATTCCGGGACAGGGGTACGATGAGCAGTTCTTC. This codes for CASDSIPGQGYDEQFF.

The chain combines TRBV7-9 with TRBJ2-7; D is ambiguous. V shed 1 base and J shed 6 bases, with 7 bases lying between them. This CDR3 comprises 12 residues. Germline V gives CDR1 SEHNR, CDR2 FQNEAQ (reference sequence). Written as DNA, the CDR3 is TGTGCCAGCAGCTTAGGGGCACCCGAGCAGTACTTC. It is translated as CASSLGAPEQYF. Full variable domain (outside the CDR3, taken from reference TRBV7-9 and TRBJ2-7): DTGVSQNPRHKITKRGQNVTFRCDPISEHNRLYWYRQTLGQGPEFLTYFQNEAQLEKSRLLSDRFSAERPKGSFSTLEIQRTEQGDSAMYLCASSLGAPEQYFGPGTRLTVT.

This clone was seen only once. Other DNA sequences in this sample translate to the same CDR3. The CDR3 DNA reads as TGTGCCAGCAGTCCCTCCGGCGGGGGCACAGATACGCAGTATTTT. It translates to CASSPSGGGTDTQYF. This chain uses TRBV28 with TRBJ2-3; the D gene is possibly TRBD2 (6 bases). CDR3 length equals 15 residues. The V end was cut by 5 bases, the J end by 1 base, with 13 bases between. The V gene's germline CDR1 is MDHEN and CDR2 SYDVKM. Variable domain in full (rest from reference TRBV28 and TRBJ2-3): DVKVTQSSRYLVKRTGEKVFLECVQDMDHENMFWYRQDPGLGLRLIYFSYDVKMKEKGDIPEGYSVSREKKERFSLILESASTNQTSMYLCASSPSGGGTDTQYFGPGTRLTVL.

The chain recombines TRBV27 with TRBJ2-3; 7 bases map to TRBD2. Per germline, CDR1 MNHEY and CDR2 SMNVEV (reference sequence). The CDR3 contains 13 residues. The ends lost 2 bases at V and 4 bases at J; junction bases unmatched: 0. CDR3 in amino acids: CASSLAGADTQYF. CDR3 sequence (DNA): TGTGCCAGCAGTTTAGCGGGGGCAGATACGCAGTATTTT.

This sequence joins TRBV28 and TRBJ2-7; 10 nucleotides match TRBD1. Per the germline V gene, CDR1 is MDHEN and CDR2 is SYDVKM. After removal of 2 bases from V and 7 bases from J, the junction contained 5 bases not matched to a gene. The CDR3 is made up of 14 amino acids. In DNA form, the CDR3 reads TGTGCCAGCAGTTTAGGGACAGGGGTGGGGGAGCAGTACTTC. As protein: CASSLGTGVGEQYF.

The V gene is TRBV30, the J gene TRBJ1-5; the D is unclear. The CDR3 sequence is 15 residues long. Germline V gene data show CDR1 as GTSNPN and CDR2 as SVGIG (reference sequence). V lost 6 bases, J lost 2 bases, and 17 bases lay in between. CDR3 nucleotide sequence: TGTGCCTGTGATGCCCGGGTCGGAGGCAATCAGCCCCAGCATTTT. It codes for CACDARVGGNQPQHF.

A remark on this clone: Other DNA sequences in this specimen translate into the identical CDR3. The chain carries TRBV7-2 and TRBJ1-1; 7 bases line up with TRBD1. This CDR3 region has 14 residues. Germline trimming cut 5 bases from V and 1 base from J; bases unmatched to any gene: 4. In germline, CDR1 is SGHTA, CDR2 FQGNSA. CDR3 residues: CASSPRQGNTEAFF. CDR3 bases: TGTGCCAGCAGCCCTCGACAGGGGAACACTGAAGCTTTCTTT.

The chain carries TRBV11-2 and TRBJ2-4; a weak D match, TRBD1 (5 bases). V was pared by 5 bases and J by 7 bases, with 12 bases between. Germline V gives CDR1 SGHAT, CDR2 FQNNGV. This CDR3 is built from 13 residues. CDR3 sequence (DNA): TGTGCCAGCAGCGTGGGGCCCGCGAACATTCAGTACTTC. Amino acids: CASSVGPANIQYF.

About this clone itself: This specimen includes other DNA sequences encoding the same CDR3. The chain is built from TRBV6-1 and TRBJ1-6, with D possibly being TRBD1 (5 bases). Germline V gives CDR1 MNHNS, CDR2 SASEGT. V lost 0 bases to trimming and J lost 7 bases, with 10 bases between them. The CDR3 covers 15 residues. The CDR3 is CASSEAQGRNSPLHF. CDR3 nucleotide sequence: TGTGCCAGCAGTGAAGCGCAGGGAAGGAATTCACCCCTCCACTTT.

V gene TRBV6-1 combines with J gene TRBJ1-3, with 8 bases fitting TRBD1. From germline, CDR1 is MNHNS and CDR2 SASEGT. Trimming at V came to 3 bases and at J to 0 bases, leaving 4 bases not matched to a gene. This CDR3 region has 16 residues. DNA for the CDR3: TGTGCCAGCAGTGAGACAGGGGCCAACTCTGGAAACACCATATATTTT. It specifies CASSETGANSGNTIYF.